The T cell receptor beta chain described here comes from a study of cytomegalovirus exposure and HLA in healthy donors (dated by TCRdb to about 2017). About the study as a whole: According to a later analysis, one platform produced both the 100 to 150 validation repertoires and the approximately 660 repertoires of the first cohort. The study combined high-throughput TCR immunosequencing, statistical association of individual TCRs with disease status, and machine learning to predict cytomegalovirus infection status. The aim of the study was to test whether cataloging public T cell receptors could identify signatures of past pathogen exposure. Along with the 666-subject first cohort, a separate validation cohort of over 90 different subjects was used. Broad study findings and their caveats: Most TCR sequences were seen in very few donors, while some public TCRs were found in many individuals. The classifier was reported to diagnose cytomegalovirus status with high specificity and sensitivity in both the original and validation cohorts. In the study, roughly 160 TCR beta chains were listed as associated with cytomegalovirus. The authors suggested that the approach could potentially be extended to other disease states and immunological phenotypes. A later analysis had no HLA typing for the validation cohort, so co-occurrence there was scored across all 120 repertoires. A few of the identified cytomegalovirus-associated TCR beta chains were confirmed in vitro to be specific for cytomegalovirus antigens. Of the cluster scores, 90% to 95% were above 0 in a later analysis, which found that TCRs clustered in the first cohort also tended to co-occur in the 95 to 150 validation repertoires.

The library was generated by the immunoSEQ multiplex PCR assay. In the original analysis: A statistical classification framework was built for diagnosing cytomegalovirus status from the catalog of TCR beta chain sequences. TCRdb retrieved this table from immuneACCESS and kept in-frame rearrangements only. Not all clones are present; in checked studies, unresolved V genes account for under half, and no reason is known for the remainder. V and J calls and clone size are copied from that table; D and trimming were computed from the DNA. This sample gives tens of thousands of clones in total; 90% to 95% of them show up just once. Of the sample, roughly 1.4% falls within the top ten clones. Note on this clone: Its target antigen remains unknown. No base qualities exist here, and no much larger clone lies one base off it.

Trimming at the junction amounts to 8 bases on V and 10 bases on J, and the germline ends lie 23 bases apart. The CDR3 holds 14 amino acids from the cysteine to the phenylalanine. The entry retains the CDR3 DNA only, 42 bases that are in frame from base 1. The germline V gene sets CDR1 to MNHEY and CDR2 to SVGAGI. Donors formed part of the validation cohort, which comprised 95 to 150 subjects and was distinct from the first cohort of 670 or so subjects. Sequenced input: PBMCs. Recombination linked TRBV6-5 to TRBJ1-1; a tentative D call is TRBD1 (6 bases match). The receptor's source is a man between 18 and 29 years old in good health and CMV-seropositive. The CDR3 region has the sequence CASAARQAHLGAFF. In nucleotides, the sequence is TGTGCCAGCGCTGCCCGACAGGCCCATCTGGGAGCTTTCTTT.